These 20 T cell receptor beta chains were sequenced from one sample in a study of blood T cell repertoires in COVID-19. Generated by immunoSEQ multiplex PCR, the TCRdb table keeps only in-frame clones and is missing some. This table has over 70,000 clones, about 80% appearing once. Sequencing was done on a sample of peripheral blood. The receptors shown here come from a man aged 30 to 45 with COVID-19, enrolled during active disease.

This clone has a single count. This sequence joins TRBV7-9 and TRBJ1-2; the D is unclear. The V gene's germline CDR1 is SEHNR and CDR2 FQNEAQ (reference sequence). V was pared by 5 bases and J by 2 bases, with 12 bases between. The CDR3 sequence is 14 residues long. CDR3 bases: TGTGCCAGCAGCCGCCCGGGGATCAACTATGGCTACACCTTC. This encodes CASSRPGINYGYTF.

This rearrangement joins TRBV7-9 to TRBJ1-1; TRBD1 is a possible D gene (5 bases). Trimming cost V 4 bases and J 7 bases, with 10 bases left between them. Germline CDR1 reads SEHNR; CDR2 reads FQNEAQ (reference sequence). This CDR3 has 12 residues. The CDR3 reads CASSYPTDEAFF. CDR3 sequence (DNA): TGTGCCAGCAGCTACCCGACAGATGAAGCTTTCTTT.

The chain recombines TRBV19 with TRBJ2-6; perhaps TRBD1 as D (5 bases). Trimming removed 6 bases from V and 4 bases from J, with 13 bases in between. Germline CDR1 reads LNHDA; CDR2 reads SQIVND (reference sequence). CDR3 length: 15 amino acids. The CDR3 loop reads CASRLQGNGANVLTF. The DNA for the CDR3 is TGTGCCAGTAGGCTTCAGGGCAACGGGGCCAACGTCCTGACTTTC. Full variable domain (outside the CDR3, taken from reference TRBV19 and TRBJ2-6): DGGITQSPKYLFRKEGQNVTLSCEQNLNHDAMYWYRQDPGQGLRLIYYSQIVNDFQKGDIAEGYSVSREKKESFPLTVTSAQKNPTAFYLCASRLQGNGANVLTFGAGSRLTVL.

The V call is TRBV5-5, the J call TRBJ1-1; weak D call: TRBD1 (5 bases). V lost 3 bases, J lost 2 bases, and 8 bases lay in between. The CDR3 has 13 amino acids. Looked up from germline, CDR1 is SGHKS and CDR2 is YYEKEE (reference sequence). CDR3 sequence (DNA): TGTGCCAGCAGCTGGACACTAAACACTGAAGCTTTCTTT. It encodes CASSWTLNTEAFF.

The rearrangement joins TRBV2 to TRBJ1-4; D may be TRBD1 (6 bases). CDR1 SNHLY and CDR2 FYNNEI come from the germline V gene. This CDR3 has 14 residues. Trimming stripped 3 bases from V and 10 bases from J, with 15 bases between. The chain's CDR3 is CASSDDGGPGKLFF. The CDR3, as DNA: TGTGCCAGCAGTGACGACGGGGGGCCGGGAAAACTGTTTTTT. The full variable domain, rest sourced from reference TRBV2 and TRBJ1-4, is EPEVTQTPSHQVTQMGQEVILRCVPISNHLYFYWYRQILGQKVEFLVSFYNNEISEKSEIFDDQFSVERPDGSNFTLKIRSTKLEDSAMYFCASSDDGGPGKLFFGSGTQLSVL.

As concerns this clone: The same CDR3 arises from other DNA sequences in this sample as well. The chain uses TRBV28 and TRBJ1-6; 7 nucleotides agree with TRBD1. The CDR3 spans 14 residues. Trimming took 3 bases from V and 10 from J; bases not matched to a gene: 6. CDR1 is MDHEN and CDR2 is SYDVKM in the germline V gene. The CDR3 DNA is TGTGCCAGCAGTTTGGAGGGGGCGAGGTCACCCCTCCACTTT. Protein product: CASSLEGARSPLHF. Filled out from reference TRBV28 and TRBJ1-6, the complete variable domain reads DVKVTQSSRYLVKRTGEKVFLECVQDMDHENMFWYRQDPGLGLRLIYFSYDVKMKEKGDIPEGYSVSREKKERFSLILESASTNQTSMYLCASSLEGARSPLHFGNGTRLTVT.

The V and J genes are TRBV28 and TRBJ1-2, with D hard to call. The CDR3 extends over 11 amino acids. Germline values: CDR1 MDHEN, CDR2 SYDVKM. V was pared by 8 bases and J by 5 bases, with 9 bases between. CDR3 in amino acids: CASGESYGYTF. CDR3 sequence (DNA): TGTGCCAGCGGGGAGAGTTATGGCTACACCTTC.

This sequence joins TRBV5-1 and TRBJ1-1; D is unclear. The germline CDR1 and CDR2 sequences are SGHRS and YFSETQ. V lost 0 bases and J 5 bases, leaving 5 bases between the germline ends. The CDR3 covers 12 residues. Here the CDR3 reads CASSLVPTEAFF. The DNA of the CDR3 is TGCGCCAGCAGCTTGGTTCCTACTGAAGCTTTCTTT.

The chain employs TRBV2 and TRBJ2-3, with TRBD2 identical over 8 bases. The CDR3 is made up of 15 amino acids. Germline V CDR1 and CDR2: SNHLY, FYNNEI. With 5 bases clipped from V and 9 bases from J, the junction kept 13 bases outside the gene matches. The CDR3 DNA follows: TGTGCCAGCAGTACTAGCGGACGGATGTCGGGGACGCAGTATTTT. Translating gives CASSTSGRMSGTQYF.

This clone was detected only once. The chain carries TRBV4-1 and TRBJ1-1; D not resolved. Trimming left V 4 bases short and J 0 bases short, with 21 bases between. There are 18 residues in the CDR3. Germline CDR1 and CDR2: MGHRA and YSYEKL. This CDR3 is CASSPPGAGNSMNTEAFF. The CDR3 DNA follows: TGCGCCAGCAGCCCACCCGGCGCCGGGAACTCCATGAACACTGAAGCTTTCTTT.

The CDR3 loop reads CASSPGTGLGYGYTF. CDR3 DNA: TGTGCCAGCAGCCCCGGGACAGGGCTTGGCTATGGCTACACCTTC. V gene TRBV7-2 combines with J gene TRBJ1-2; 9 bases agree with TRBD1. Germline loops: CDR1 SGHTA, CDR2 FQGNSA. The CDR3 has 15 amino acids. V lost 5 bases and J lost 4; bases outside the gene matches: 8.

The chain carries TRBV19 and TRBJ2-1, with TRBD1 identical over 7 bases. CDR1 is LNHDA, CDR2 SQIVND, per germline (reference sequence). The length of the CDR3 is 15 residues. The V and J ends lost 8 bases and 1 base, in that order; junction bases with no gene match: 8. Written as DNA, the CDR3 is TGTGCCAGTGGTTATGTGGGACAGTCCTACAATGAGCAGTTCTTC. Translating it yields CASGYVGQSYNEQFF. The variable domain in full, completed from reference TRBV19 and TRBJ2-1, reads DGGITQSPKYLFRKEGQNVTLSCEQNLNHDAMYWYRQDPGQGLRLIYYSQIVNDFQKGDIAEGYSVSREKKESFPLTVTSAQKNPTAFYLCASGYVGQSYNEQFFGPGTRLTVL.

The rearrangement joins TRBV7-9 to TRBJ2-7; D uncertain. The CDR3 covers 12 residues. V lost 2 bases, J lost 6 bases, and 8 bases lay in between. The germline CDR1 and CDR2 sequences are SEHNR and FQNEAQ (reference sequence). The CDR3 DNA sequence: TGTGCCAGCAGCTTAAAACATTTCGAGCAGTACTTC. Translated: CASSLKHFEQYF.

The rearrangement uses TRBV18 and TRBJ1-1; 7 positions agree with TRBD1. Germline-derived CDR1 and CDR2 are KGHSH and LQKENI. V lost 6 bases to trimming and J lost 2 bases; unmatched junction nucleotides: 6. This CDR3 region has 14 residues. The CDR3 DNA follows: TGTGCCAGCTCCCTTGACAGGGTTAACACTGAAGCTTTCTTT. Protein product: CASSLDRVNTEAFF.

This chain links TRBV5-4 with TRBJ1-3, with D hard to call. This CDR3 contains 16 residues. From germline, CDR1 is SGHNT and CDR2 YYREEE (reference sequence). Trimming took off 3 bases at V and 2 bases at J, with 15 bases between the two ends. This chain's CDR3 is CASSSPRGETGNTIYF. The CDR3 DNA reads TGTGCCAGCAGCTCCCCCCGGGGAGAGACTGGAAACACCATATATTTT.

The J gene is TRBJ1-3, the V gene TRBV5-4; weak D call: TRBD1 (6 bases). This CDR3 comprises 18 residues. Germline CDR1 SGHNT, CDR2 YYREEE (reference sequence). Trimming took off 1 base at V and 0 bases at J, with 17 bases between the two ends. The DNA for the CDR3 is TGTGCCAGCAGCTTGCTTGGCAGGGGCTTTGGCTCTGGAAACACCATATATTTT. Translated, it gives CASSLLGRGFGSGNTIYF.

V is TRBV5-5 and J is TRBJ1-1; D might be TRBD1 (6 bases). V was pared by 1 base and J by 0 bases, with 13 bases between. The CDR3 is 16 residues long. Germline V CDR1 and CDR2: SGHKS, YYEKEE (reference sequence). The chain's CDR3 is CASSLSAWTVNTEAFF. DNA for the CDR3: TGTGCCAGCAGCTTGTCCGCATGGACAGTGAACACTGAAGCTTTCTTT.

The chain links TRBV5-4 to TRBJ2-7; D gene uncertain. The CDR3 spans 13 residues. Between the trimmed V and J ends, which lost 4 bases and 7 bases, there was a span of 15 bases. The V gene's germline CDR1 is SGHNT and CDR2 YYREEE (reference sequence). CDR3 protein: CASSGAQLREQYF. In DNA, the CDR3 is TGTGCCAGCAGCGGCGCACAGCTCCGGGAGCAGTACTTC.

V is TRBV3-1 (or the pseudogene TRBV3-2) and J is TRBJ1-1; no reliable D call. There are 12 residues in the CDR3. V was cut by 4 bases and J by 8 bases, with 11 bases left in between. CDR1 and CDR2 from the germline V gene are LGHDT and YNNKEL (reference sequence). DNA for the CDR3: TGTGCCAGCAGCCTAGAGGCCAGGGAAGCTTTCTTT. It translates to CASSLEAREAFF.

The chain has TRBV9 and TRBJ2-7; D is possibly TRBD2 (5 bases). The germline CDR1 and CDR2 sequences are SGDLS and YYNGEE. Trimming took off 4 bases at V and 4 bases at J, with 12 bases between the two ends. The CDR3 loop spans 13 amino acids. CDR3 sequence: CASSPGLLYEQYF. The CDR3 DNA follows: TGTGCCAGCAGCCCCGGACTGCTTTACGAGCAGTACTTC.